These 8 T cell receptor beta chains came from one sample sequenced in a study of cytomegalovirus exposure and HLA in healthy donors. The assay was immunoSEQ multiplex PCR, and TCRdb's table has in-frame clones only and misses some. The sample has roughly 280,000 clones, approximately 86% seen once. The sample comprised PBMCs. The receptors originated from a woman under 30 in good health and CMV-seronegative.

The CDR3 sequence is CASTRDRPYNEQFF. DNA for the CDR3: TGCGCCAGCACCCGGGACAGACCTTACAATGAGCAGTTCTTC. The chain links TRBV5-1 to TRBJ2-1, with 7 bases lining up with TRBD1. CDR3 length: 14 residues. Germline V gene sequence: CDR1 SGHRS, CDR2 YFSETQ. V lost 6 bases, J lost 4 bases, and 7 bases stayed unmatched.

This clone has a handful of counts. This chain connects TRBV28 to TRBJ1-2, with 7 bases identical to TRBD1. The germline V gene has CDR1 MDHEN and CDR2 SYDVKM. This CDR3 has 14 residues. The V segment lost 4 bases and the J segment 2 bases; nucleotides outside the gene matches: 4. Here the CDR3 reads CASSWIQGNYGYTF. Here the CDR3 DNA reads TGTGCCAGCAGTTGGATACAGGGGAACTATGGCTACACCTTC.

The chain combines TRBV11-3 with TRBJ2-3; no clear D. The CDR3 consists of 12 residues. The germline V gene has CDR1 SGHNT and CDR2 YENEEA. With 1 base removed from V and 6 bases from J, the gap between germline ends came to 5 bases. CDR3: CASSLVSDTQYF. The CDR3 DNA follows: TGTGCCAGCAGCTTAGTTAGTGATACGCAGTATTTT.

A note on this clone: The same CDR3 can be traced to other DNA sequences in this sample. J is TRBJ1-2 and V is TRBV6-5; 8 nucleotides match TRBD1. The CDR3 runs to 14 residues. Trimming removed 0 bases from V and 4 bases from J; junction bases left unmatched: 1. From germline, CDR1 is MNHEY and CDR2 SVGAGI. The DNA of the CDR3 is TGTGCCAGCAGTTACTCCGACAGGGGCTATGGCTACACCTTC. This translates into CASSYSDRGYGYTF.

The chain has TRBV9 and TRBJ2-2; D is unclear. V was cut by 4 bases and J by 1 base, with 11 bases left in between. The CDR3 spans 15 residues. Germline V CDR1 and CDR2: SGDLS, YYNGEE. The CDR3 here is CASSLFSGNTGELFF. For the CDR3, the DNA is TGTGCCAGCAGCTTATTCTCAGGGAACACCGGGGAGCTGTTTTTT.

The rearrangement links TRBV7-5 to TRBJ2-7; the D call of TRBD2 is as the table states it, not checked on the DNA. TRBV7-5 is deemed a pseudogene. The CDR3 totals 17 residues. The CDR3 protein is CVRSLAFGGPEGNEQYF. As DNA, the CDR3 is TGTGTCAGAAGCTTAGCGTTCGGCGGGCCGGAGGGCAACGAGCAGTACTTC.

The J gene is TRBJ1-5, the V gene TRBV10-3, with TRBD1 matching 9 bases. J was trimmed by 9 bases and V by 6 bases; bases with no gene match: 9. CDR1 is ENHRY and CDR2 is SYGVKD in the germline V gene. This CDR3 has 14 amino acids. CDR3 in amino acids: CAIRDRGSDGPQHF. The CDR3 bases are TGTGCCATCAGGGACAGGGGCAGCGACGGGCCCCAGCATTTT.

This clone occurred a few times. The chain carries TRBV7-9 and TRBJ1-5; D gene unclear. This CDR3 contains 16 residues. Deletions cut 7 bases from V and 1 base from J, with 17 bases between. The V gene's germline CDR1 is SEHNR and CDR2 FQNEAQ (reference sequence). In DNA form, the CDR3 reads TGTGCCAGCACCGCCTTCGGTGCGGTGAGCAATCAGCCCCAGCATTTT. The encoded protein is CASTAFGAVSNQPQHF. Looking up the rest from reference TRBV7-9 and TRBJ1-5 gives the full variable domain: DTGVSQNPRHKITKRGQNVTFRCDPISEHNRLYWYRQTLGQGPEFLTYFQNEAQLEKSRLLSDRFSAERPKGSFSTLEIQRTEQGDSAMYLCASTAFGAVSNQPQHFGDGTRLSIL.